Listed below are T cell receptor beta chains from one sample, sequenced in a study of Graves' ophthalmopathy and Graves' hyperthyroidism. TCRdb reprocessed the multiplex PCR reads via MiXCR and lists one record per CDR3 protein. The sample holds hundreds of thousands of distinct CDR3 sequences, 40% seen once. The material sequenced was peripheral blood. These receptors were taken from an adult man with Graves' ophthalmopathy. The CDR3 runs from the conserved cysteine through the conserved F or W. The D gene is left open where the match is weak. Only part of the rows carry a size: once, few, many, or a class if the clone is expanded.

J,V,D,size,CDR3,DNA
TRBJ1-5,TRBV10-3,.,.,CAISSSPRRVEHF,TGTGCCATCAGTTCCAGCCCAAGGAGAGTGGAGCATTTT
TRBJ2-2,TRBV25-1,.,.,CASSATRDTGELFF,TGTGCCAGCAGTGCTACCAGGGACACCGGGGAGCTGTTTTTT
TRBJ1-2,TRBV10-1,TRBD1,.,CASSDTTGGYGYTF,TGCGCCAGCAGTGATACGACAGGGGGCTATGGCTACACCTTC
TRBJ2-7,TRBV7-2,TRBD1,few,CASSARTGDPYEQYF,TGTGCCAGCAGCGCCCGGACAGGGGATCCCTACGAGCAGTACTTC
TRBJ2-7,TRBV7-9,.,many,CASSLSTERGQGLYEQYF,TGTGCCAGCAGCTTGTCAACGGAAAGGGGACAAGGACTCTACGAGCAGTACTTC
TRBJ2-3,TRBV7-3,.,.,CATAGGETDTQYF,TGTGCCACCGCAGGGGGGGAAACAGATACGCAGTATTTT
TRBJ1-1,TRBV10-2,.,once,CASSLSGAGNTEAFF,TGTGCCAGCAGTTTATCGGGGGCGGGGAACACTGAAGCTTTCTTT
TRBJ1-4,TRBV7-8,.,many,CASSTGVGASTEKLFF,TGTGCCAGCAGCACCGGGGTTGGCGCATCGACTGAAAAACTGTTTTTT
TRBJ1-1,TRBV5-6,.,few,CASSLWAGGPEAFF,TGTGCCAGCAGCTTGTGGGCGGGAGGACCCGAAGCTTTCTTT
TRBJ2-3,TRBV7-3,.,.,CASSLGTLQSDTQYF,TGTGCCAGCAGCTTGGGGACCCTACAGTCAGATACGCAGTATTTT
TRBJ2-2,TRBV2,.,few,CASSGDSGNTGELFF,TGTGCCAGCAGTGGAGATAGCGGGAACACCGGGGAGCTGTTTTTT
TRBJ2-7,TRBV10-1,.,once,CASGIEGYEQYF,TGCGCCAGCGGTATTGAGGGCTACGAGCAGTACTTC
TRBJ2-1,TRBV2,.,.,CASSREHYQFF,TGTGCCAGCAGCCGGGAACACTATCAGTTCTTC
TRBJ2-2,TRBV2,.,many,CASSEANGGELFF,TGTGCCAGCAGTGAAGCGAATGGCGGGGAGCTGTTTTTT
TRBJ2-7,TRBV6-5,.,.,CASKWTVEQYF,TGTGCCAGCAAATGGACAGTCGAACAGTACTTC
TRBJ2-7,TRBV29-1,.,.,CSVATGPYEQYF,TGCAGCGTTGCCACAGGGCCCTACGAGCAGTACTTC
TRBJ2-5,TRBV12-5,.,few,CASGLGPGRETQYF,TGTGCTAGTGGTTTGGGTCCGGGGCGGGAGACCCAGTACTTC
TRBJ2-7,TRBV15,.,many,CATRVGLGDEQYF,TGTGCCACCAGAGTAGGGTTAGGGGACGAGCAGTACTTC
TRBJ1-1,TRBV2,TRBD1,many,CARTGQGVVNTEAFF,TGTGCCAGGACCGGACAGGGGGTTGTGAACACTGAAGCTTTCTTT
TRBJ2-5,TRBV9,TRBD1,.,CASNMDRGRQETRYF,TGTGCCAGCAACATGGACAGGGGGCGACAAGAGACCCGGTACTTC
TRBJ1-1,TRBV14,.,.,CASSQWSRDTEAFF,TGTGCCAGCAGCCAGTGGTCTAGGGACACTGAAGCTTTCTTT
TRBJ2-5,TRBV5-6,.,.,CASSADQGGQETQYF,TGTGCCAGCAGCGCCGACCAGGGGGGACAAGAGACCCAGTACTTC
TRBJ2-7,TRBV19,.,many,CASSDGNYEQYF,TGTGCCAGTAGTGACGGAAACTACGAGCAGTACTTC
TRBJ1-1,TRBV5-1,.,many,CASSLMPGTEAFF,TGCGCCAGCAGCTTGATGCCCGGCACTGAAGCTTTCTTT
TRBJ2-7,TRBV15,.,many,CATSRDWGTRGHEQYF,TGTGCCACCAGCAGAGATTGGGGGACCAGGGGCCACGAGCAGTACTTC
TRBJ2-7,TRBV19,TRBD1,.,CATTPGQEQHEQYF,TGTGCCACGACCCCGGGACAGGAGCAACACGAGCAGTACTTC
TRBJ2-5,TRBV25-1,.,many,CASSEIGAGETQYF,TGTGCCAGCAGTGAAATCGGGGCCGGGGAGACCCAGTACTTC
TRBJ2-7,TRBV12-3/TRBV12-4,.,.,CASGLPGAQYEQYF,TGTGCCAGCGGTCTCCCCGGGGCGCAATACGAGCAGTACTTC
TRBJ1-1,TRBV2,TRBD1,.,CASRGGKGTAEAFF,TGTGCCAGCAGGGGGGGGAAAGGGACAGCTGAAGCTTTCTTT